This entry concerns a single T cell receptor (beta chain). Its target is unknown. The read terminates 3 residues before the CDR3 end, so the remaining end is supplied by the germline J gene. This sample is part of a study of Tregs in tolerant kidney transplant recipients. Findings of the study overall: This study did not directly address biological reproducibility. Antigen-driven expansion was suggested because donor-specific Tregs expanded more than all Tregs in tolerant patients.

V lost 5 bases to trimming and J lost 4 bases; unmatched junction nucleotides: 4. CDR3 length: 13 residues. Per the germline V gene, CDR1 is SGHTA and CDR2 is FQGTGA. Method: immunoSEQ multiplex PCR; TCRdb's copy keeps in-frame clones and lacks some. The specimen's table records under 40,000 clones. This chain connects TRBV7-3 to TRBJ1-1; 7 bases fit TRBD1. This receptor was obtained from a human donor who received a combined kidney and bone marrow transplant. Sequenced here: CD8+ T cells from blood, sampled before the transplant. CDR3 in amino acids: CASSPAGGTEAFF. The DNA read from the CDR3 is TGTGCCAGCAGCCCTGCAGGGGGCACTGAA. Based on the CDR3 plus reference TRBV7-3 and TRBJ1-1, the full variable domain is GAGVSQTPSNKVTEKGKYVELRCDPISGHTALYWYRQSLGQGPEFLIYFQGTGAADDSGLPNDRFFAVRPEGSVSTLKIQRTERGDSAVYLCASSPAGGTEAFFGQGTRLTVV.